The sample holds many counts of the clone carrying this T cell receptor beta chain. Its antigen is not identified. Via MiXCR, TCRdb re-called the reads, giving one row per CDR3 protein. Among 500,000 or so distinct CDR3 sequences, 15% to 20% were seen once, and the ten largest hold 20% to 30%. The CDR3 totals 17 residues. Trimming stripped 0 bases from V and 3 bases from J, with 15 bases between. CDR1 and CDR2 (germline): SGHVS, FNYEAQ. The sample comes from a study of T cell repertoires in cytomegalovirus infection. Overall study findings and caveats: In two of eight donors, the top clonotype was HLA-C-restricted CMV-specific.

Sample: CD8+ T cells from PBMCs. The clonotype originates from a human donor in good health (CMV status not recorded). Some clones in this sample may be carry-over from other donors' samples. The chain uses TRBV7-6 and TRBJ1-3, with D possibly TRBD1 on 6 matching bases. In DNA, the CDR3 is TGTGCCAGCAGCTTAGCGCCTACAGGGAATAGTGGAAACACCATATATTTT. This encodes CASSLAPTGNSGNTIYF.